One sample yielded the 6 T cell receptor beta chains listed below, sequenced in a study of T cell responses to AZD1222 COVID-19 vaccine. Using immunoSEQ multiplex PCR, the repertoire was profiled, and TCRdb retains in-frame clones only, with some absent. The table shows around 94,000 clones, with about 88% occurring only once. Sequenced material: peripheral blood, taken on day 0 of AZD1222 vaccination. The receptors shown here come from an adult in good health.

This chain uses TRBV18 with TRBJ2-6; weak D call: TRBD1 (6 bases). The CDR3 has 17 residues. Trimming took off 3 bases at V and 0 bases at J, with 12 bases between the two ends. Germline V gene sequence: CDR1 KGHSH, CDR2 LQKENI. In DNA form, the CDR3 reads TGTGCCAGCTCACCTTCTCGAGGGGGCTCTGGGGCCAACGTCCTGACTTTC. Protein: CASSPSRGGSGANVLTF.

The gene calls are TRBV6-5 and TRBJ2-7, with D perhaps assigned TRBD1 or TRBD2 (5 bases each). Germline-derived CDR1 and CDR2 are MNHEY and SVGAGI. V was clipped by 5 bases and J by 8 bases, with 16 bases between them. This CDR3 is 13 amino acids long. CDR3 nucleotides: TGTGCCAGCAGTCTCGAACAGGACGGGAAGCAGTACTTC. Its protein product is CASSLEQDGKQYF.

The V call is TRBV5-1, the J call TRBJ1-5, with 9 bases matching TRBD1. The CDR3 has 16 residues. The V and J ends lost 3 bases and 6 bases, in that order; junction bases with no gene match: 10. Germline lookup yields CDR1 SGHRS and CDR2 YFSETQ. For the CDR3, the DNA is TGCGCCAGCAGCTCTGGGGACAGGGAGGAGGGTCAGCCCCAGCATTTT. Its translation is CASSSGDREEGQPQHF.

The chain links TRBV12-3 or TRBV12-4 to TRBJ2-1; TRBD2 matches 9 bases. CDR3 length: 13 residues. Trimming removed 6 bases from V and 7 bases from J; junction bases left unmatched: 4. The CDR3 protein is CASRTSGLNEQFF. DNA for the CDR3: TGTGCCAGCAGGACTAGCGGCCTGAATGAGCAGTTCTTC.

This clone appeared a few times. The CDR3 loop reads CASSSNNSPLHF. CDR3 DNA: TGTGCCAGCAGCTCTAATAATTCACCCCTCCACTTT. The chain uses TRBV7-9 and TRBJ1-6, with D hard to call. The CDR3 totals 12 residues. V lost 4 bases and J lost 5, with 3 bases in between. Germline CDR1 SEHNR, CDR2 FQNEAQ (reference sequence). The variable domain in full, completed from reference TRBV7-9 and TRBJ1-6, reads DTGVSQNPRHKITKRGQNVTFRCDPISEHNRLYWYRQTLGQGPEFLTYFQNEAQLEKSRLLSDRFSAERPKGSFSTLEIQRTEQGDSAMYLCASSSNNSPLHFGNGTRLTVT.

This chain links TRBV5-4 with TRBJ1-2; 11 nucleotides match TRBD1. Germline CDR1 reads SGHNT; CDR2 reads YYREEE (reference sequence). The CDR3 contains 14 residues. V was clipped by 3 bases and J by 6 bases; unmatched bases: 4. CDR3 coding DNA: TGTGCCAGCAGCTGGACAGGGGGCGCCGATGGCTACACCTTC. It encodes CASSWTGGADGYTF.